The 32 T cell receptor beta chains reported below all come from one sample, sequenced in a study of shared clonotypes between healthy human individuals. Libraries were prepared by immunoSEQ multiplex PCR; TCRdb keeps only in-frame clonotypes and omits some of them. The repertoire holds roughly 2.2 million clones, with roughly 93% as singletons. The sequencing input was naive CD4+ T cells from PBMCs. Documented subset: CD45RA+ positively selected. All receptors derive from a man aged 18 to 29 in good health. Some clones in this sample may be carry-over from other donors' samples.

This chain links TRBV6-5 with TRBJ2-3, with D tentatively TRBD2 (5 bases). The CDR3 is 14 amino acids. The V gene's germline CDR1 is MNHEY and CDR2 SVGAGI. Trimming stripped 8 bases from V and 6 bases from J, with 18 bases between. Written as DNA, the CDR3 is TGTGCCAGCGCGAGTCCGGGGATAGGGGATACGCAGTATTTT. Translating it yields CASASPGIGDTQYF.

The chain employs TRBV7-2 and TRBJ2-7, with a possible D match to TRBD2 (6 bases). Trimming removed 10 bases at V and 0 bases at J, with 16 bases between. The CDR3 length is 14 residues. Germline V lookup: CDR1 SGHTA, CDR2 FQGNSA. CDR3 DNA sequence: TGTGCCACCAAATCCCGGAGGGACTCCTACGAGCAGTACTTC. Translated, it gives CATKSRRDSYEQYF.

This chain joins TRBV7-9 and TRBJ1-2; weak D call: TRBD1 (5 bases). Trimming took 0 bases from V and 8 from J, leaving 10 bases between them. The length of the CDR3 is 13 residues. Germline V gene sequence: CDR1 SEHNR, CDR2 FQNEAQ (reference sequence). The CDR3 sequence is CASSLAGADGYTF. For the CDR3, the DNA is TGTGCCAGCAGCTTAGCCGGGGCTGACGGCTACACCTTC.

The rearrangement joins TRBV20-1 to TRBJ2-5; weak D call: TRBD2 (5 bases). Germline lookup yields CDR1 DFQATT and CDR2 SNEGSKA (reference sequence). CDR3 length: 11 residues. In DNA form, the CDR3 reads TGCAGCTGCGGGCAGTCCGAGACCCAGTACTTC. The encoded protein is CSCGQSETQYF.

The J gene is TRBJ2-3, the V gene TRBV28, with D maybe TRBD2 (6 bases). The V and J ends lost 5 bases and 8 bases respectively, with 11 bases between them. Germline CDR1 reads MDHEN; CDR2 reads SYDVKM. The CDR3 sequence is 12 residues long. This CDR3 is CASSPWGGTQYF. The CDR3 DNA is TGTGCCAGCAGTCCATGGGGAGGTACGCAGTATTTT.

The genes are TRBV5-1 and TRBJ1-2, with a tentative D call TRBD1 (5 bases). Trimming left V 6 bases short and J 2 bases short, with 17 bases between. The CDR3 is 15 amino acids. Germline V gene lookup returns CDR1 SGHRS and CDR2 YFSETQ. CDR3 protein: CASISSPGINYGYTF. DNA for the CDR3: TGCGCCAGCATTTCATCGCCAGGGATAAACTATGGCTACACCTTC.

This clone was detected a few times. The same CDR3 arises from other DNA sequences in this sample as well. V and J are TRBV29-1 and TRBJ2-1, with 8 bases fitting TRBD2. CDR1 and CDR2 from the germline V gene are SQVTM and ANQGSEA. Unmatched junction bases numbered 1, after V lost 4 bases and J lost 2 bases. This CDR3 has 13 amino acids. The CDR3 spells CSVAGRAYNEQFF. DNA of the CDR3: TGCAGCGTTGCCGGGAGGGCCTACAATGAGCAGTTCTTC.

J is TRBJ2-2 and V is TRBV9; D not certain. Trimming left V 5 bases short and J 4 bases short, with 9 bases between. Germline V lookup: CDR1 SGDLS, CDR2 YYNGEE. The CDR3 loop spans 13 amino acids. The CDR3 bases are TGTGCCAGCAGAAGTCCCTCCACCGGGGAGCTGTTTTTT. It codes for CASRSPSTGELFF. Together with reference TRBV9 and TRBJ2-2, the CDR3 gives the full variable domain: DSGVTQTPKHLITATGQRVTLRCSPRSGDLSVYWYQQSLDQGLQFLIQYYNGEERAKGNILERFSAQQFPDLHSELNLSSLELGDSALYFCASRSPSTGELFFGEGSRLTVL.

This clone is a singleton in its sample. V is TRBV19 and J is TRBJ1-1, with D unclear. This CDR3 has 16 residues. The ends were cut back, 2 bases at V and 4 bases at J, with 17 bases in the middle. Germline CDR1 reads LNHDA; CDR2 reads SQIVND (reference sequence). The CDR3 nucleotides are TGTGCCAGTAGTATACTGGCGGGTTTACTGGTCACTGAAGCTTTCTTT. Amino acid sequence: CASSILAGLLVTEAFF.

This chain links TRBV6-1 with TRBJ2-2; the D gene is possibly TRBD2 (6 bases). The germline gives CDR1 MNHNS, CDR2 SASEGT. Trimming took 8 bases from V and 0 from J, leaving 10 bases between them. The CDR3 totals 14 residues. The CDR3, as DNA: TGTGCCAGCCTGTCTAGCGCGAACACCGGGGAGCTGTTTTTT. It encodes CASLSSANTGELFF.

In DNA form, the CDR3 reads TGTGCCAGCGGAACAGGGAAAAGAGGCCAGCCCCAGCATTTT. This gives the protein CASGTGKRGQPQHF. The chain combines TRBV28 with TRBJ1-5, with D possibly matching TRBD1 (6 bases). The germline V gene has CDR1 MDHEN and CDR2 SYDVKM. The CDR3 is 14 amino acids. Trimming shortened V by 8 bases and J by 7 bases, and 18 bases separated the two germline ends.

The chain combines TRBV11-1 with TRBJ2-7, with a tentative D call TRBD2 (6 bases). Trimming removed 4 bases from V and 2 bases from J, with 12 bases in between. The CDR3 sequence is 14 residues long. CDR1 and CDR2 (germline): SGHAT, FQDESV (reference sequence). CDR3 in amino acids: CASSSGGPPYEQYF. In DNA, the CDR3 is TGTGCCAGCAGCTCCGGAGGGCCTCCCTACGAGCAGTACTTC.

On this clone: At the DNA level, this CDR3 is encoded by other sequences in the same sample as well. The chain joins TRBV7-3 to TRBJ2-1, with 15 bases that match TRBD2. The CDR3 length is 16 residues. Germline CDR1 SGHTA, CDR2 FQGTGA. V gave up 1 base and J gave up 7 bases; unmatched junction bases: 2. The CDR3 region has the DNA TGTGCCAGCAGCTTAAGGGGACTAGCGGGAGGTAATGAGCAGTTCTTC. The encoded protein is CASSLRGLAGGNEQFF. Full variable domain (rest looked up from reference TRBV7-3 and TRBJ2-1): GAGVSQTPSNKVTEKGKYVELRCDPISGHTALYWYRQSLGQGPEFLIYFQGTGAADDSGLPNDRFFAVRPEGSVSTLKIQRTERGDSAVYLCASSLRGLAGGNEQFFGPGTRLTVL.

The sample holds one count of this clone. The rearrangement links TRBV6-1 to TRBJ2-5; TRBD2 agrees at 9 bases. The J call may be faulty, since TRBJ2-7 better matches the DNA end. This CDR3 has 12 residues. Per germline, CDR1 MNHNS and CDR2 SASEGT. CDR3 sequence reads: CASRTSGYEQYF. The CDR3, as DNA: TGTGCCAGCAGGACTAGCGGCTACGAGCAGTACTTC.

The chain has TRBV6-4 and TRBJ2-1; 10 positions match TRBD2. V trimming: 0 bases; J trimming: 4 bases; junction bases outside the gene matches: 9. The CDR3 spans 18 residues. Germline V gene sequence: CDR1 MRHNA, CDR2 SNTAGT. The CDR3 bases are TGTGCCAGCAGTGACTCGAGGCTAGCGGGAGAACCTTACAATGAGCAGTTCTTC. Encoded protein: CASSDSRLAGEPYNEQFF.

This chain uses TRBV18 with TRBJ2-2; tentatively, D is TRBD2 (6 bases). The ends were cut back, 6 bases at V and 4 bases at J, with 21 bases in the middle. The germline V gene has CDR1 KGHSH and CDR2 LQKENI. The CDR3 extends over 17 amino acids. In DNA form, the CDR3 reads TGTGCCAGCTCCCGCAACCGGAGGGAGACGGGCACCGGGGAGCTGTTTTTT. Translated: CASSRNRRETGTGELFF.

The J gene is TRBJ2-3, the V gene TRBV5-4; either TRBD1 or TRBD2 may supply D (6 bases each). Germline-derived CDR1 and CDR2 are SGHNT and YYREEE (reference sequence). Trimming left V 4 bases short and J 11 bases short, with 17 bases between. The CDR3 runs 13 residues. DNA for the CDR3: TGTGCCAGCAGCCTGGAGGAGAGGGGGGTGCAGTATTTT. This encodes CASSLEERGVQYF.

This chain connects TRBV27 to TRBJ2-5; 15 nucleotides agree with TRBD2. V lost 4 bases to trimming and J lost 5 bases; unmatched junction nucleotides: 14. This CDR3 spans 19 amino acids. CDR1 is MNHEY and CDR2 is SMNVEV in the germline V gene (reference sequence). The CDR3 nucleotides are TGTGCCAGCAGTTCCCGCCAAACCGGGACTAGCGGGAGGCGGGAGACCCAGTACTTC. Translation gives CASSSRQTGTSGRRETQYF.

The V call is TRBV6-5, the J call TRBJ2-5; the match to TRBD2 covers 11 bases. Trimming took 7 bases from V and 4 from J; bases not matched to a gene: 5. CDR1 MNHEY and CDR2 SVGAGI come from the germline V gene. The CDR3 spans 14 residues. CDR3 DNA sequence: TGTGCCAGCAAACTAGCGGGAGAGGGAGAGACCCAGTACTTC. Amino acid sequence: CASKLAGEGETQYF.

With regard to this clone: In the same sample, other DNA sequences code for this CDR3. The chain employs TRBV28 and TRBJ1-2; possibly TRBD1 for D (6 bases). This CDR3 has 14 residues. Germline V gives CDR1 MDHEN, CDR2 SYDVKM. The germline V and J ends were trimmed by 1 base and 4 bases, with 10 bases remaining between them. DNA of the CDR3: TGTGCCAGCAGTTTATCCCACAGGGCCTATGGCTACACCTTC. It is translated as CASSLSHRAYGYTF.

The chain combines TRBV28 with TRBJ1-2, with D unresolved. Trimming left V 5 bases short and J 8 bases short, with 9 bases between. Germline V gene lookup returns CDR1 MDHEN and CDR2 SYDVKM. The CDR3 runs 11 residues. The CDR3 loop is CASSALGGYTF. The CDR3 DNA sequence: TGTGCCAGCAGTGCCCTTGGAGGCTACACCTTC.

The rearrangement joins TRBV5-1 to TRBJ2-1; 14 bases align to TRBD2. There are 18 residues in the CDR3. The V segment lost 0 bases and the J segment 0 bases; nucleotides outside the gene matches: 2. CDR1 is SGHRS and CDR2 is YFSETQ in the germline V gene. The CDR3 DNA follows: TGCGCCAGCAGCTTGGTGGGACTAGCGGGAGTCTCCTACAATGAGCAGTTCTTC. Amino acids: CASSLVGLAGVSYNEQFF.

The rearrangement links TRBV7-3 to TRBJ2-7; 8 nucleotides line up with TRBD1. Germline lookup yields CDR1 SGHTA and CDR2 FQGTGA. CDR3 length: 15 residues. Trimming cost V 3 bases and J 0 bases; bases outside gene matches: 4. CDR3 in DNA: TGTGCCAGCAGCTTGGGACAGGAAACCTCCTACGAGCAGTACTTC. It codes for CASSLGQETSYEQYF.

Written as DNA, the CDR3 is TGTGCCAGTAGTGCCGGGGGTAGGAACAGAGGCGATGGGTCCTACGAGCAGTACTTC. Protein: CASSAGGRNRGDGSYEQYF. This rearrangement joins TRBV19 to TRBJ2-7; a weak D match, TRBD2 (6 bases). The CDR3 sequence is 19 residues long. Germline V lookup: CDR1 LNHDA, CDR2 SQIVND (reference sequence). Trimming took 5 bases from V and 1 from J, leaving 27 bases between them.

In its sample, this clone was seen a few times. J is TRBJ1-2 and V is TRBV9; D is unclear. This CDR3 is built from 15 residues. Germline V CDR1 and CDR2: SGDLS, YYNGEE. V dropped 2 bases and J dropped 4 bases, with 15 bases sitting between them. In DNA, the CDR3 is TGTGCCAGCAGCGTGTGGCGGGCTTGGGTCTATGGCTACACCTTC. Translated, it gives CASSVWRAWVYGYTF.

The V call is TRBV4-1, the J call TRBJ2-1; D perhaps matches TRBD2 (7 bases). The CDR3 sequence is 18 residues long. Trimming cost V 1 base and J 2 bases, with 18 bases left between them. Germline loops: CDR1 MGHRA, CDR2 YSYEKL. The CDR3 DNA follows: TGCGCCAGCAGCCAAGTACCCCTGGGGGCGGGAGCCTACAATGAGCAGTTCTTC. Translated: CASSQVPLGAGAYNEQFF.

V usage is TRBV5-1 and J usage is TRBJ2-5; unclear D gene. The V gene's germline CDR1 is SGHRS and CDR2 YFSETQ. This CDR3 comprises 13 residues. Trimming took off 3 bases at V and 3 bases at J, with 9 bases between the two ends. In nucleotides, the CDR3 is TGCGCCAGCAGCTCCTCACCTAAAGAGACCCAGTACTTC. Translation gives CASSSSPKETQYF.

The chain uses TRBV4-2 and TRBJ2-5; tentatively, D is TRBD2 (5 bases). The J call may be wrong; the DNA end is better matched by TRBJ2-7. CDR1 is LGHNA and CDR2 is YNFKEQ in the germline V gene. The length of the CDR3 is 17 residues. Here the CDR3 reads CASSPGAADSRGNEQYF. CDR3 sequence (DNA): TGTGCCAGCAGCCCCGGTGCGGCGGACTCCCGAGGGAACGAGCAGTACTTC.

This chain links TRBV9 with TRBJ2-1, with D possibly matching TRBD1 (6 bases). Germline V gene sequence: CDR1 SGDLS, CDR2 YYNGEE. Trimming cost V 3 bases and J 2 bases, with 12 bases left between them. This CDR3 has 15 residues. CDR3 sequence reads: CASSASGVTYNEQFF. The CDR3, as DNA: TGTGCCAGCAGCGCCTCAGGGGTCACCTACAATGAGCAGTTCTTC.

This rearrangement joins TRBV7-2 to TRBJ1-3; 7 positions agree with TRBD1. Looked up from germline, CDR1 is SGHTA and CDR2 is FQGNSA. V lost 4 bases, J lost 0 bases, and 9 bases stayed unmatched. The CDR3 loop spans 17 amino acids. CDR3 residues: CASSSFPGQYSGNTIYF. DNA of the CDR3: TGTGCCAGCAGCTCATTCCCGGGACAGTACTCTGGAAACACCATATATTTT.

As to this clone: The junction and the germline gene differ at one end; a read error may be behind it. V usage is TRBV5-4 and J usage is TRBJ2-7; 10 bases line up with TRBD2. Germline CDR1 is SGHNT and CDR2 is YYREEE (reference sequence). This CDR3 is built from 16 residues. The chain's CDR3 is CASSLEGLAESARGDF. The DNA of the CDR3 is TGTGCCAGCAGCTTGGAAGGACTAGCGGAATCCGCCCGGGGGGACTTC.

This chain's CDR3 is CASSLLGQGYNEQFF. Here the CDR3 DNA reads TGTGCCAGCAGCTTACTGGGACAGGGCTACAATGAGCAGTTCTTC. The chain links TRBV7-6 to TRBJ2-1; 9 nucleotides line up with TRBD1. The CDR3 consists of 15 residues. With V trimmed by 2 bases and J by 3 bases, 2 bases remained unmatched. Germline values: CDR1 SGHVS, CDR2 FNYEAQ.